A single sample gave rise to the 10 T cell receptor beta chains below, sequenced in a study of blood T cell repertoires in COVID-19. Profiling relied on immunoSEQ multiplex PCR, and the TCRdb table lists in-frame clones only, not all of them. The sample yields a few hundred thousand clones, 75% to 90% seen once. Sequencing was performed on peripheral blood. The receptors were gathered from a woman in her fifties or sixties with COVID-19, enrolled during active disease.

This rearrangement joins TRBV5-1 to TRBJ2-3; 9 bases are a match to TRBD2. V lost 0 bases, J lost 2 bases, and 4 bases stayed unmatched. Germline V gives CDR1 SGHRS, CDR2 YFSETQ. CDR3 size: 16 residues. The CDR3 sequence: CASSLVGGRATDTQYF. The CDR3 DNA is TGCGCCAGCAGCTTGGTAGGCGGGAGGGCCACAGATACGCAGTATTTT.

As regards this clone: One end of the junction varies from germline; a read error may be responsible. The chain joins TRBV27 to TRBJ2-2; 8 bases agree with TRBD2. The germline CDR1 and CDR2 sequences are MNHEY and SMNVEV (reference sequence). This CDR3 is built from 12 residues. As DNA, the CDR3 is TGCGGTCCATTAGCGGGAACCGGGGAGCTGTTTTTT. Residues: CGPLAGTGELFF.

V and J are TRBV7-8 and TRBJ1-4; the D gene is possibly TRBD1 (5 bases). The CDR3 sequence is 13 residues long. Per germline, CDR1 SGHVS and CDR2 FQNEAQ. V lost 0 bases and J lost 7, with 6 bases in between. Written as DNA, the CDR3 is TGTGCCAGCAGCTTAGCCAGGGCTGAAAAACTGTTTTTT. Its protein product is CASSLARAEKLFF.

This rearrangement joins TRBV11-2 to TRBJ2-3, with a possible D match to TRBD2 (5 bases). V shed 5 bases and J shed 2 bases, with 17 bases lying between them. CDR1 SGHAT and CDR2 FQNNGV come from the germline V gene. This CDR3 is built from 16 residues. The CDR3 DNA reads TGTGCCAGCAGCGACCCTCAGCGGAGTTTCACAGATACGCAGTATTTT. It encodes CASSDPQRSFTDTQYF.

The DNA for the CDR3 is TGCGCCAGCAGTGGGCGGGGGGACACCGGGGAGCTGTTTTTT. This translates into CASSGRGDTGELFF. The rearrangement uses TRBV10-2 and TRBJ2-2; 8 positions agree with TRBD2. Germline CDR1 reads WSHSY; CDR2 reads SAAADI. This CDR3 has 14 amino acids. The ends lost 4 bases at V and 3 bases at J; junction bases unmatched: 1.

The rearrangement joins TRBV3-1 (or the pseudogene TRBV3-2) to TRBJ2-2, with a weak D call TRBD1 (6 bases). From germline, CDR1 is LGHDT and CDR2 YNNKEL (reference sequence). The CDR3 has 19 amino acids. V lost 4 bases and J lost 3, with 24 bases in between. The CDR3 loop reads CASSRRQVLRDSDTGELFF. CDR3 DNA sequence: TGTGCCAGCAGCCGGAGACAGGTATTACGGGATTCGGACACCGGGGAGCTGTTTTTT.

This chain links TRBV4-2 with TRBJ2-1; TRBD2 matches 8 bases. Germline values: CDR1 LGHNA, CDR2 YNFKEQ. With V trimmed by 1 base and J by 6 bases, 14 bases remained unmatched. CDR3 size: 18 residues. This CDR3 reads CASSQVFSLVAGSNEQFF. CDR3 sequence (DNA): TGTGCCAGCAGCCAAGTATTCTCCCTGGTAGCGGGAAGCAATGAGCAGTTCTTC.

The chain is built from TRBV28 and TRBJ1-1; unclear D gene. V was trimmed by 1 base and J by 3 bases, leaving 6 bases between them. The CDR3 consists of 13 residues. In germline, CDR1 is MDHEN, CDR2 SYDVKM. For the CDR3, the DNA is TGTGCCAGCAGTTTATCCACGGACACTGAAGCTTTCTTT. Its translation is CASSLSTDTEAFF.

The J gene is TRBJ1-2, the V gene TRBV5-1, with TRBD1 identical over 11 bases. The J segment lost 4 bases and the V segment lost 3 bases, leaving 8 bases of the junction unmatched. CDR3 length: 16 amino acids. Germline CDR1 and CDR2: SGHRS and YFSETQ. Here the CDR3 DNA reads TGCGCCAGCAGCTCTGGATGGACAGGGGGCACCTATGGCTACACCTTC. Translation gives CASSSGWTGGTYGYTF.

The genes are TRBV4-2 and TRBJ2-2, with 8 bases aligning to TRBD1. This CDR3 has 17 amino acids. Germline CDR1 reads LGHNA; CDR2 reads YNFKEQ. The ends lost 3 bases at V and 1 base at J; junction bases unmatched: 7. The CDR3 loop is CASSQARQGLNTGELFF. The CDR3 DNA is TGTGCCAGCAGCCAGGCCCGACAGGGGCTGAACACCGGGGAGCTGTTTTTT.